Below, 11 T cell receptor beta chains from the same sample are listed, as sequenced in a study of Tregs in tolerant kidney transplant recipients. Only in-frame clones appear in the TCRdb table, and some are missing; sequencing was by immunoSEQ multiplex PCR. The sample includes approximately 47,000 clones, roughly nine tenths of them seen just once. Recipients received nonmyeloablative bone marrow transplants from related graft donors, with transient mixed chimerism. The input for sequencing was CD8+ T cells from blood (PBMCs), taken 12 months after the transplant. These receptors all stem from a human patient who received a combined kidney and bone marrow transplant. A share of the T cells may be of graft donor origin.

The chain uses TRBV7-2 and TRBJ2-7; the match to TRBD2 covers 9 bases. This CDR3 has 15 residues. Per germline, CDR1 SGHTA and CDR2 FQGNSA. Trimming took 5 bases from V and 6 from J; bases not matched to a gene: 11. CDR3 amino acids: CASSPPRTSVAEQYF. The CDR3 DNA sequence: TGTGCCAGCAGCCCCCCCCGGACTAGCGTCGCCGAGCAGTACTTC.

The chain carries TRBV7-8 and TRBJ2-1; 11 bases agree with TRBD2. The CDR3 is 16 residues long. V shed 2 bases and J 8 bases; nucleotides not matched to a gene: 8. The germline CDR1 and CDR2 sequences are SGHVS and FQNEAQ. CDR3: CASSLLAGGPGYEQFF. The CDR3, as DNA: TGTGCCAGCAGCTTATTAGCGGGAGGGCCAGGGTATGAGCAGTTCTTC.

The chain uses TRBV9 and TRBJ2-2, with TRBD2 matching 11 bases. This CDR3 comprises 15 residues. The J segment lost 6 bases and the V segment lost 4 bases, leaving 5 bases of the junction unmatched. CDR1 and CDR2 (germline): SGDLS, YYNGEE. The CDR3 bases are TGTGCCAGCAGCAGTAGCGGGGGGGCCTCCGGGGAGCTGTTTTTT. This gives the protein CASSSSGGASGELFF.

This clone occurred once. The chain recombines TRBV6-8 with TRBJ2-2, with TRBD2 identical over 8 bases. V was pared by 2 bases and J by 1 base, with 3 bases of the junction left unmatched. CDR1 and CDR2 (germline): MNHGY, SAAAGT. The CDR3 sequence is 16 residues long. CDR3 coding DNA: TGTGCCAGCAGTTACGGCAGCGGGAGGAACACCGGGGAGCTGTTTTTT. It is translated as CASSYGSGRNTGELFF.

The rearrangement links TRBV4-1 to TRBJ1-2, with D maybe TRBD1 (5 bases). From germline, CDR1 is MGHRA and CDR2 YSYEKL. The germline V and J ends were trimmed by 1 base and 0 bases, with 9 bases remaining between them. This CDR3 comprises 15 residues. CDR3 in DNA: TGCGCCAGCAGCCAAGTCAGGGCCCCTAACTATGGCTACACCTTC. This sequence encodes CASSQVRAPNYGYTF.

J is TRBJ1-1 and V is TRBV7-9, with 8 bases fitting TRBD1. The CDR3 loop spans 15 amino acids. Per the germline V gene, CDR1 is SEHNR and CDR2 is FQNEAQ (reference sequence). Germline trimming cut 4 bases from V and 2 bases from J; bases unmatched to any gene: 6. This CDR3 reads CASSSPGQGNTEAFF. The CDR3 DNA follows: TGTGCCAGCAGCTCCCCCGGACAGGGCAACACTGAAGCTTTCTTT.

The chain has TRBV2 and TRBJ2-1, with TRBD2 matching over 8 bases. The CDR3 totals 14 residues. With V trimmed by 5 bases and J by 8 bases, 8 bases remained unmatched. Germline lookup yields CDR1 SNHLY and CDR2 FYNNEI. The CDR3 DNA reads TGTGCCAGCAGTAAAGGGACTAGTCTCCATGAGCAGTTCTTC. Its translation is CASSKGTSLHEQFF.

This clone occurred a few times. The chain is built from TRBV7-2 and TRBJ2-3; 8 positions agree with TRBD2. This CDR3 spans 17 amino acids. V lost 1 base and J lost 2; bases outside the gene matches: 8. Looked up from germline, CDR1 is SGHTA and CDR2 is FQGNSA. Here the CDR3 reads CASSLEIAGLITDTQYF. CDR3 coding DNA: TGTGCCAGCAGCTTAGAAATAGCGGGGCTGATCACAGATACGCAGTATTTT.

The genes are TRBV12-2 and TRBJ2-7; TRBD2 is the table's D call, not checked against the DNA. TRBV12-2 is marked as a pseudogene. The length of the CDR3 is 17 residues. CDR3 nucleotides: TGTGCAAGTCGCCCCCTTTTTCCGGGACTAGCGGACTACGAGCAGTACTTC. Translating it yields CASRPLFPGLADYEQYF.

The CDR3 DNA is TGTGCCAGCAGCTTAGAGGTATACAGCTACGAGCAGTACTTC. Amino acid sequence: CASSLEVYSYEQYF. The V and J genes are TRBV7-8 and TRBJ2-7, with D uncertain. V lost 1 base and J lost 3, with 10 bases in between. The CDR3 length is 14 residues. Germline V gene data show CDR1 as SGHVS and CDR2 as FQNEAQ.

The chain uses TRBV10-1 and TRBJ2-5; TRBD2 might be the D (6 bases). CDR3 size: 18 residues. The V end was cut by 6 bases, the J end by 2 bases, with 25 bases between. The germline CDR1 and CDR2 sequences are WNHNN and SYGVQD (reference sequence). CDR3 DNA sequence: TGCGCCAGCAGGGTCGGGTCCTTTTACGGGGGAGATCAAGAGACCCAGTACTTC. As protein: CASRVGSFYGGDQETQYF.